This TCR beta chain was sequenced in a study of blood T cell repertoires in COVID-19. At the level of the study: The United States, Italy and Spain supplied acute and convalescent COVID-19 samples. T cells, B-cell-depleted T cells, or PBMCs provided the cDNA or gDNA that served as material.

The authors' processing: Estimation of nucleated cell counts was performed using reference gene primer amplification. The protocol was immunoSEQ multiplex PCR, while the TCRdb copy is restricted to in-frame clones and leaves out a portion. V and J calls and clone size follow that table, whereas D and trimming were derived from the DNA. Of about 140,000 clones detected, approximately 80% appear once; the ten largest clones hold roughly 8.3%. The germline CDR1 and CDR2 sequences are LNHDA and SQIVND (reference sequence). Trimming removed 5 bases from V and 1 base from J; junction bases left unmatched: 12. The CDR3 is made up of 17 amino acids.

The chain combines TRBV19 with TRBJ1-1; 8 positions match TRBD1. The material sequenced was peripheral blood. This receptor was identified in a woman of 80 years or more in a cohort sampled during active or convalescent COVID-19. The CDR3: CASSLRQGIRTNTEAFF. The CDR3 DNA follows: TGTGCCAGTAGTCTCAGACAGGGGATCAGGACGAACACTGAAGCTTTCTTT.